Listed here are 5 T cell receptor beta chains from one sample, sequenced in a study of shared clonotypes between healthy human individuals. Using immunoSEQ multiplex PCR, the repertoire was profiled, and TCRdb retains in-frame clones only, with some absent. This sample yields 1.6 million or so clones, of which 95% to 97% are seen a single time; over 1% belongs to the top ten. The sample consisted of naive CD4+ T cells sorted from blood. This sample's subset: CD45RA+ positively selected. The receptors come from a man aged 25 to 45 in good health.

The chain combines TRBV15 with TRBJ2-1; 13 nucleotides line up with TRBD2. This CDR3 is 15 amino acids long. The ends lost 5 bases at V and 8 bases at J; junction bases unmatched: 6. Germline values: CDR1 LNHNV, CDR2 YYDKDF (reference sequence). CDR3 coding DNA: TGTGCCACCAGCTGGACTAGCGGGAGTAGGTATGAGCAGTTCTTC. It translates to CATSWTSGSRYEQFF. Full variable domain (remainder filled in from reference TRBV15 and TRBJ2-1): DAMVIQNPRYQVTQFGKPVTLSCSQTLNHNVMYWYQQKSSQAPKLLFHYYDKDFNNEADTPDNFQSRRPNTSFCFLDIRSPGLGDTAMYLCATSWTSGSRYEQFFGPGTRLTVL.

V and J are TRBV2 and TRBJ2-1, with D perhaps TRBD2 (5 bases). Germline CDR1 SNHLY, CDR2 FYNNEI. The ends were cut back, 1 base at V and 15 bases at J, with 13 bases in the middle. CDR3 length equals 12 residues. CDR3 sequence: CASSEEGRPAFF. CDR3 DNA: TGTGCCAGCAGTGAAGAAGGGAGACCTGCGTTCTTC.

CDR3 protein: CASSPSSGRSYEQYF. The CDR3 coding sequence is TGTGCCAGCAGTCCGAGTTCCGGGAGAAGCTACGAGCAGTACTTC. The V gene is TRBV28, the J gene TRBJ2-7; a possible D gene is TRBD2 (6 bases). Germline V gives CDR1 MDHEN, CDR2 SYDVKM. V dropped 5 bases and J dropped 3 bases, with 17 bases sitting between them. The CDR3 covers 15 residues.

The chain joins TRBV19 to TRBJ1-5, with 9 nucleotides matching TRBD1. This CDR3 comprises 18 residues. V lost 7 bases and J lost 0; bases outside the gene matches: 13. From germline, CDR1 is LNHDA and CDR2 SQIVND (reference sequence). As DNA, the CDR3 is TGTGCCAGTACCCCCCGGGACAGGGCATATTTTAGCAATCAGCCCCAGCATTTT. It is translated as CASTPRDRAYFSNQPQHF. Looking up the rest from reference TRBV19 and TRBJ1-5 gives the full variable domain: DGGITQSPKYLFRKEGQNVTLSCEQNLNHDAMYWYRQDPGQGLRLIYYSQIVNDFQKGDIAEGYSVSREKKESFPLTVTSAQKNPTAFYLCASTPRDRAYFSNQPQHFGDGTRLSIL.

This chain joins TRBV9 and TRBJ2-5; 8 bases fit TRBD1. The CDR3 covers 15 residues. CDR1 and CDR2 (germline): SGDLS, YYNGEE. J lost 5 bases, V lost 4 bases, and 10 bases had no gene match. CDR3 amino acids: CASSPNQGAWETQYF. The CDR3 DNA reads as TGTGCCAGCAGCCCTAACCAGGGGGCTTGGGAGACCCAGTACTTC. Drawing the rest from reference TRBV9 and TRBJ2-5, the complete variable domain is DSGVTQTPKHLITATGQRVTLRCSPRSGDLSVYWYQQSLDQGLQFLIQYYNGEERAKGNILERFSAQQFPDLHSELNLSSLELGDSALYFCASSPNQGAWETQYFGPGTRLLVL.